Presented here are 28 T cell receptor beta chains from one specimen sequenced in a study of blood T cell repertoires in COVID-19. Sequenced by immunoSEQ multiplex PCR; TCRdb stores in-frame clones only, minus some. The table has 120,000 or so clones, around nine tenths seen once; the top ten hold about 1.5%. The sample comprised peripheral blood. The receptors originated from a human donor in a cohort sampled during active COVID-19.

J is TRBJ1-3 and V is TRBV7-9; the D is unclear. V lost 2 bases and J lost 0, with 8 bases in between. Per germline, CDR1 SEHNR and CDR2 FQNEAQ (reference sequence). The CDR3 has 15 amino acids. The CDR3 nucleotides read TGTGCCAGCAGCTTATTTCGAGGCTCTGGAAACACCATATATTTT. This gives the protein CASSLFRGSGNTIYF.

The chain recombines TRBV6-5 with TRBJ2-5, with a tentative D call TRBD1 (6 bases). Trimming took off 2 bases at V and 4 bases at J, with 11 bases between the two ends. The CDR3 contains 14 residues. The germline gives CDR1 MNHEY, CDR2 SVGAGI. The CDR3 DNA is TGTGCCAGCAGTTACCGAGACAGGTCAGAGACCCAGTACTTC. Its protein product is CASSYRDRSETQYF.

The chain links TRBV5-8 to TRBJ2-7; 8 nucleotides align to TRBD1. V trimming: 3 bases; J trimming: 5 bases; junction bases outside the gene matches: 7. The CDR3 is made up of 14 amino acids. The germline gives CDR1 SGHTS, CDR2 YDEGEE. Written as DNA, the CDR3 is TGTGCCAGCAGCTCCGGACAGGGAGCCCACGAGCAGTACTTC. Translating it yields CASSSGQGAHEQYF.

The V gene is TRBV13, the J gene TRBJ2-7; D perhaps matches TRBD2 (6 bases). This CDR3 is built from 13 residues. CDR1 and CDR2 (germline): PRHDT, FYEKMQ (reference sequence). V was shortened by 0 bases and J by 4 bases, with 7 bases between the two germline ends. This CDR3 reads CASSLGEGYEQYF. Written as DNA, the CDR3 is TGTGCCAGCAGCTTAGGGGAGGGTTACGAGCAGTACTTC.

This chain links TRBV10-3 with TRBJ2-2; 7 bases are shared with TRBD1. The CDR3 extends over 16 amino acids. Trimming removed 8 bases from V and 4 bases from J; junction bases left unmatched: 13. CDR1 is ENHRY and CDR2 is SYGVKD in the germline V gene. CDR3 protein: CAIPQGDPQGTGELFF. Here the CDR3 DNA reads TGTGCCATCCCCCAGGGGGATCCTCAGGGCACCGGGGAGCTGTTTTTT.

CDR3 nucleotides: TGCGCCAGCAGTACCGGGACTAGCGGGGGGAATGAGCAGTTCTTC. This codes for CASSTGTSGGNEQFF. The chain carries TRBV10-1 and TRBJ2-1; 15 bases are shared with TRBD2. The CDR3 is made up of 15 amino acids. V lost 5 bases, J lost 7 bases, and 3 bases stayed unmatched. Looked up from germline, CDR1 is WNHNN and CDR2 is SYGVQD (reference sequence).

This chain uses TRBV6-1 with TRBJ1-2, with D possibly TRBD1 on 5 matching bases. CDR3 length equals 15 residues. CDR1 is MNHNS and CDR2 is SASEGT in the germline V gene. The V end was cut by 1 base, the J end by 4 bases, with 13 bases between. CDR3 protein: CASSEVRQRPYGYTF. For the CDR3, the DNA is TGTGCCAGCAGTGAAGTCCGACAGCGCCCCTATGGCTACACCTTC.

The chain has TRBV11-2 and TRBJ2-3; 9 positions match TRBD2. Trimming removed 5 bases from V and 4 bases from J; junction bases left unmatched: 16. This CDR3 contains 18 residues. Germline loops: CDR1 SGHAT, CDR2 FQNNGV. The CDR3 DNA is TGTGCCAGCAGCCCCCCAGTTCGGGTAGCGGGAGCTGCAGATACGCAGTATTTT. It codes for CASSPPVRVAGAADTQYF.

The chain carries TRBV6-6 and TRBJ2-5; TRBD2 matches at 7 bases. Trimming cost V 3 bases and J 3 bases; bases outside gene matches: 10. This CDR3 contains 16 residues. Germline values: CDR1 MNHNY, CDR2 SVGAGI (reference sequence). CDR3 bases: TGTGCCAGCAGTTATGGCGGGCGGGGGAGGGAAGAGACCCAGTACTTC. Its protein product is CASSYGGRGREETQYF.

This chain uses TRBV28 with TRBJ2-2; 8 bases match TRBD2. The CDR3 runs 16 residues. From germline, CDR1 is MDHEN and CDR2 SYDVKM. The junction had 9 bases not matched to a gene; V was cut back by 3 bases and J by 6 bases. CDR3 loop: CASSLRITGGAGELFF. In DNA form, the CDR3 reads TGTGCCAGCAGTTTGAGAATAACGGGAGGGGCCGGGGAGCTGTTTTTT.

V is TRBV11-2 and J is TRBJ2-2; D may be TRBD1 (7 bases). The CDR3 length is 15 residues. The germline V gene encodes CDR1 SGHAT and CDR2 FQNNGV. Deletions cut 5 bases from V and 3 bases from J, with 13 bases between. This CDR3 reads CASSPQGRYTGELFF. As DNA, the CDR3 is TGTGCCAGCAGCCCACAGGGGAGGTACACCGGGGAGCTGTTTTTT.

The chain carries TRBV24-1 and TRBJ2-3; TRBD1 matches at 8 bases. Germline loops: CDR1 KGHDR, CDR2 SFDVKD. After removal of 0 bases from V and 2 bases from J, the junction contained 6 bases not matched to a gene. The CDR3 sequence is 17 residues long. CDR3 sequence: CATSDLGTGANTDTQYF. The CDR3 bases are TGTGCCACCAGTGATTTGGGGACAGGAGCCAACACAGATACGCAGTATTTT.

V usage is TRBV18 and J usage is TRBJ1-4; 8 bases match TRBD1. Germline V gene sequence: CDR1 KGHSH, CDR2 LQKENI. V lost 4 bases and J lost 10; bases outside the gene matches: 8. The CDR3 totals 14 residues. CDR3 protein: CASSLGQGRGKLFF. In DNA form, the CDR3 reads TGTGCCAGCTCACTCGGACAGGGACGCGGAAAACTGTTTTTT.

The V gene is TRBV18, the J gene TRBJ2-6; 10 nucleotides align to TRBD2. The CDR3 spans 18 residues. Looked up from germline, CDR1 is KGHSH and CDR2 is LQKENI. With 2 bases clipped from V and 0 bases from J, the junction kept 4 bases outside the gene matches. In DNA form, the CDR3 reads TGTGCCAGCTCACCAGCGGGACTAGCGACCTCTGGGGCCAACGTCCTGACTTTC. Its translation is CASSPAGLATSGANVLTF.

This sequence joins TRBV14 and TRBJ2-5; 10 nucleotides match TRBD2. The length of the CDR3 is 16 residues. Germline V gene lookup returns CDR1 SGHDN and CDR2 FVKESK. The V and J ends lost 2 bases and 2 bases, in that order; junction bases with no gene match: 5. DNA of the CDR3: TGTGCCAGCAGCCAATATAGCGGGAGGCCTCAAGAGACCCAGTACTTC. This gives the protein CASSQYSGRPQETQYF. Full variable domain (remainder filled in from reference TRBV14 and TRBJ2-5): EAGVTQFPSHSVIEKGQTVTLRCDPISGHDNLYWYRRVMGKEIKFLLHFVKESKQDESGMPNNRFLAERTGGTYSTLKVQPAELEDSGVYFCASSQYSGRPQETQYFGPGTRLLVL.

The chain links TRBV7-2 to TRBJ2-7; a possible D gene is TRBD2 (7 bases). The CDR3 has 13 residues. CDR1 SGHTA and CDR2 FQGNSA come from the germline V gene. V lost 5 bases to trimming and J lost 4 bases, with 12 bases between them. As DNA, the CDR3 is TGTGCCAGCAGCAAAGGGGGGGGGTACGAGCAGTACTTC. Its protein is CASSKGGGYEQYF.

For the CDR3, the DNA is TGTGCCAGCACCATCCCCGGGTACGGCAATCAGCCCCAGCATTTT. Translated: CASTIPGYGNQPQHF. The chain couples TRBV27 to TRBJ1-5; D is uncertain. CDR1 and CDR2 from the germline V gene are MNHEY and SMNVEV (reference sequence). The CDR3 has 15 residues. V lost 7 bases and J 2 bases, leaving 15 bases between the germline ends.

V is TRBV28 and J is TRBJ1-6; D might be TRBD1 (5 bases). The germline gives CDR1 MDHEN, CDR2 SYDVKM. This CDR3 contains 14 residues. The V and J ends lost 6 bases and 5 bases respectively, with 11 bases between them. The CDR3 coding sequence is TGTGCCAGCAGAGCGCAGGGTGATAATTCACCCCTCCACTTT. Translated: CASRAQGDNSPLHF.

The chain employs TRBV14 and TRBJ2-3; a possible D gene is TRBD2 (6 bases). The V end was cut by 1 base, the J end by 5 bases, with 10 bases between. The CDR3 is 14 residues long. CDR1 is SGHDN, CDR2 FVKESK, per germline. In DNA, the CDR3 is TGTGCCAGCAGCCAAGGACTAGTTAAAGATACGCAGTATTTT. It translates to CASSQGLVKDTQYF.

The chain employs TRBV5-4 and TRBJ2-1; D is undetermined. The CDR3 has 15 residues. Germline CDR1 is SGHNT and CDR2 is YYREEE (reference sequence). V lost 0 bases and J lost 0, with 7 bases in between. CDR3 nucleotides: TGTGCCAGCAGCTTGGGGCAGAACTCCTACAATGAGCAGTTCTTC. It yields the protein CASSLGQNSYNEQFF. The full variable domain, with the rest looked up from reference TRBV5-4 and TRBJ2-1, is ETGVTQSPTHLIKTRGQQVTLRCSSQSGHNTVSWYQQALGQGPQFIFQYYREEENGRGNFPPRFSGLQFPNYSSELNVNALELDDSALYLCASSLGQNSYNEQFFGPGTRLTVL.

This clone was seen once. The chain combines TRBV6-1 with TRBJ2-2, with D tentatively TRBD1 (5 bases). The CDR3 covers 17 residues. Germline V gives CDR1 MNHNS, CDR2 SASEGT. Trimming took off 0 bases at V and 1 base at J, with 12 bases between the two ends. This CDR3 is CASSEALAGLNTGELFF. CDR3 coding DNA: TGTGCCAGCAGTGAAGCGCTCGCAGGGCTGAACACCGGGGAGCTGTTTTTT.

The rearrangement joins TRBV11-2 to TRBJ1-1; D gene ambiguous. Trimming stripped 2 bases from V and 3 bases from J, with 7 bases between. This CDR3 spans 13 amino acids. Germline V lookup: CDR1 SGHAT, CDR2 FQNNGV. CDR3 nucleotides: TGTGCCAGCAGCTTACGCCAGTACACTGAAGCTTTCTTT. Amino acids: CASSLRQYTEAFF.

CDR3 amino acids: CATSRDRAGAYEQYF. CDR3 nucleotides: TGTGCCACCAGCAGAGATCGGGCGGGGGCCTACGAGCAGTACTTC. This sequence joins TRBV15 and TRBJ2-7; 7 nucleotides align to TRBD2. In germline, CDR1 is LNHNV, CDR2 YYDKDF (reference sequence). The V gene end was trimmed by 0 bases and the J gene end by 2 bases; junction bases not matched to a gene: 4. The CDR3 length is 15 residues.

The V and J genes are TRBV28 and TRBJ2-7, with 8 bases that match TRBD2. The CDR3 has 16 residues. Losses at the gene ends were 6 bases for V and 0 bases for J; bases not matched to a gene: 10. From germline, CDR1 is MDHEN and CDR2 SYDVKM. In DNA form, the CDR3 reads TGTGCCAGCAGCCCTATACTAGCGGTCCTCTCCTACGAGCAGTACTTC. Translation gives CASSPILAVLSYEQYF.

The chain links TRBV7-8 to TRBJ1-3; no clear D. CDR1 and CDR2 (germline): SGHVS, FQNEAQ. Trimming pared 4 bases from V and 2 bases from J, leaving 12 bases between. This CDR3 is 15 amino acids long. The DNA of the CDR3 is TGTGCCAGCAGCTCGGGTACCATAGCTGGAAACACCATATATTTT. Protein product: CASSSGTIAGNTIYF.

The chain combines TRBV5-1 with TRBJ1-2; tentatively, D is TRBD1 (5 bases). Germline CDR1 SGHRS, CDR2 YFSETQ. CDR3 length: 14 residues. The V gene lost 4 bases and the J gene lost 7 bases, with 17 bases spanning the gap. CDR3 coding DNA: TGCGCCAGCAGCCTGGGGGGGGGAGCCTCTGGCTACACCTTC. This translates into CASSLGGGASGYTF.

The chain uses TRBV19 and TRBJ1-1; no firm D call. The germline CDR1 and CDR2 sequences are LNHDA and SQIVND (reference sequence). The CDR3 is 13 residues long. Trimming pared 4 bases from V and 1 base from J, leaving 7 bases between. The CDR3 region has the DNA TGTGCCAGTAGTACCGTCCCGAACACTGAAGCTTTCTTT. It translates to CASSTVPNTEAFF.

The CDR3 DNA reads TGTGCCAGCAGCTTATCGGCGGCAGGGTCGGCTGAAGCTTTCTTT. Translation gives CASSLSAAGSAEAFF. This chain uses TRBV7-9 with TRBJ1-1; possible D gene TRBD1, 5 bases. The CDR3 contains 15 residues. The V gene's germline CDR1 is SEHNR and CDR2 FQNEAQ (reference sequence). V was trimmed by 2 bases and J by 6 bases, leaving 16 bases between them.